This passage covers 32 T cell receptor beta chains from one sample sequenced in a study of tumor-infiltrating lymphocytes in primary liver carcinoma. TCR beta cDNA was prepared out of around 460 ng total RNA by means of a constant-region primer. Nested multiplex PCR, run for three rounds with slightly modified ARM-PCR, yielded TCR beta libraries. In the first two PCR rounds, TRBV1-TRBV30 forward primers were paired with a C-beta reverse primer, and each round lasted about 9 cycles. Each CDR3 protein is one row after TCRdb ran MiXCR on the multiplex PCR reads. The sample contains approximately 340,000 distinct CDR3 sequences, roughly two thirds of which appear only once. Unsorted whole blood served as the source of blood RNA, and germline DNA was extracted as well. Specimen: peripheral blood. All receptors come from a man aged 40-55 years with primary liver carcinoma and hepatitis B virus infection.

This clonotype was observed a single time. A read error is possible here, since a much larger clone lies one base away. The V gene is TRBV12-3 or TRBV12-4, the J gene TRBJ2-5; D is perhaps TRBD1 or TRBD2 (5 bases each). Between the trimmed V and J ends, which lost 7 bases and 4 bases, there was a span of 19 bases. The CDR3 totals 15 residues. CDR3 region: CASNTVLRGGETQYF. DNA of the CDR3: TGTGCCAGCAATACCGTTTTGAGGGGCGGAGAGACCCAGTACTTC.

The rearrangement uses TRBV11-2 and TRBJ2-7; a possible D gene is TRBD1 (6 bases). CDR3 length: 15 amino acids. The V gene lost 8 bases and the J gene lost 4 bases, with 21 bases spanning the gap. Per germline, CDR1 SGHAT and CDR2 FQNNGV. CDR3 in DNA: TGTGCCAGCGGCCCAGGGGCCTGGGGTTCATACGAGCAGTACTTC. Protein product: CASGPGAWGSYEQYF.

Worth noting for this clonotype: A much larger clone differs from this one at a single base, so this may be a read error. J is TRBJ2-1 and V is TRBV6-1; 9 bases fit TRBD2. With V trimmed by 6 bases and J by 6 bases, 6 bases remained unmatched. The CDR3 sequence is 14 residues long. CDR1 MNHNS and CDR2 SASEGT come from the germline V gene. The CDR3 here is CASRPGLAGNEQFF. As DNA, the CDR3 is TGTGCCAGCAGGCCGGGACTAGCCGGCAATGAGCAGTTCTTC.

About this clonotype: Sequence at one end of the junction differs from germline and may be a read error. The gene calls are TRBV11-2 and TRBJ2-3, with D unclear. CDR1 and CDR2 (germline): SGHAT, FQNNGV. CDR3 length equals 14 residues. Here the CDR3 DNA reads TGTACCAGCAGCCTGCGTATCAACACAGATACCCAGTATTTT. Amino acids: CTSSLRINTDTQYF.

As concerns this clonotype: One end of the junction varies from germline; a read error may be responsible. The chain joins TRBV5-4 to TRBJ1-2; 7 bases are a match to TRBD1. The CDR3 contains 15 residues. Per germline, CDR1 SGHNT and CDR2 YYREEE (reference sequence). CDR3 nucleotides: TGTGTCAGCAATACGGACAGGTTAGCTAACTATGGCTACACCTTC. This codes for CVSNTDRLANYGYTF.

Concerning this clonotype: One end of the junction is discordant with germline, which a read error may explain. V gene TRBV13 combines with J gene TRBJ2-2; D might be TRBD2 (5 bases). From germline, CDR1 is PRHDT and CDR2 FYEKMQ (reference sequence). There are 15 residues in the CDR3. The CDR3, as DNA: TGTGCCAGCAGCTTAGCTGTTGCGGGCACCGGGGAGCTGTCTTTT. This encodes CASSLAVAGTGELSF.

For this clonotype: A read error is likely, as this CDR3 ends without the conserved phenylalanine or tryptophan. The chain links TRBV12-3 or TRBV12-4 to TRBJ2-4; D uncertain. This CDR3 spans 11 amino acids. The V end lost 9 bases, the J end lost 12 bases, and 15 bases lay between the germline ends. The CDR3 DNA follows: TGTGCCAGGAAGGGCCTAGTCTATCAGTACATC. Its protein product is CARKGLVYQYI.

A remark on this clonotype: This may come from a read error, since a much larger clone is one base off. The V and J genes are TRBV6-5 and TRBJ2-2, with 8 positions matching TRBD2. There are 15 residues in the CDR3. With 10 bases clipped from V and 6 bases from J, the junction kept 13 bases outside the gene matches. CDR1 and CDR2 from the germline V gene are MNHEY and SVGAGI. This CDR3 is CAITVSGISSGELFF. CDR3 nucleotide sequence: TGTGCCATCACCGTTAGCGGGATTTCGTCCGGGGAGCTGTTTTTT.

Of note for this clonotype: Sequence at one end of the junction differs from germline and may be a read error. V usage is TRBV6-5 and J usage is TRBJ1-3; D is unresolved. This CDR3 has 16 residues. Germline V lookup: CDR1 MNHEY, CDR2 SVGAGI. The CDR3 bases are TGTGCCAGCAGTAACTCGACACGGACCTCGTTCGGCACCATATATTTT. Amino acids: CASSNSTRTSFGTIYF.

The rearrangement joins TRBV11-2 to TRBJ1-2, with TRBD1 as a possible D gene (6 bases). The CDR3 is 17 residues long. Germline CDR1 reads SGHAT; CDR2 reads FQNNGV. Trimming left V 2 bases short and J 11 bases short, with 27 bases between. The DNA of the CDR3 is TGTGCCAGCAGCTTATACTTGTCGGAACAGGGAAATTCTGGTTACACCTTC. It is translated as CASSLYLSEQGNSGYTF.

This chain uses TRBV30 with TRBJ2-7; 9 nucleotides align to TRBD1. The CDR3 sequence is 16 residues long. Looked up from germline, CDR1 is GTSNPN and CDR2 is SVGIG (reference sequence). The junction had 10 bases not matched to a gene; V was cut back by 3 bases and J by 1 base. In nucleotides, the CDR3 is TGTGCCTGGAGCCGGGACAGGGCCCTCCGGTCCTACGAGCAGTACTTC. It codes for CAWSRDRALRSYEQYF.

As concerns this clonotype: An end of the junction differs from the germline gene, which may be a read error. The CDR3: CSSSFTGGDQPQHF. DNA of the CDR3: TGTTCCAGCAGCTTCACCGGAGGGGATCAGCCCCAGCATTTT. This chain connects TRBV11-2 to TRBJ1-5, with a weak D call TRBD1 (5 bases). Per the germline V gene, CDR1 is SGHAT and CDR2 is FQNNGV. The CDR3 extends over 14 amino acids.

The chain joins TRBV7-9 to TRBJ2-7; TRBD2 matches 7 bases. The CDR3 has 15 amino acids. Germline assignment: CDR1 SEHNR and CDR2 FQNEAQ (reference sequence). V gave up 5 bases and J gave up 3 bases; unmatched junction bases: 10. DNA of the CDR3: TGTGCCAGCAGCCCCCCTGGGGGGAGGGACTACGAGCAGTACTTC. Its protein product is CASSPPGGRDYEQYF.

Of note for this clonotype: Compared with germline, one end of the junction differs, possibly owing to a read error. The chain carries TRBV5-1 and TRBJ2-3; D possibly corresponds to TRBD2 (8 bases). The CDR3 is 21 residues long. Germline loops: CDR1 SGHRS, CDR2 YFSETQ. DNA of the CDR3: TGCGCCAGCAGCTTGGAGGGAACAGGGGCTATAGCGGGATTCAGCACAGGTACGCAATATTTT. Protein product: CASSLEGTGAIAGFSTGTQYF.

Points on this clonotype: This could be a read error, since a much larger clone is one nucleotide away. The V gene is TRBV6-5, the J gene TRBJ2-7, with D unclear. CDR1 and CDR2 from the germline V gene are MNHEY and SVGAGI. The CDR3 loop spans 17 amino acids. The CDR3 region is CASSPEVGRASSYVQYF. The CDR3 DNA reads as TGTGCCAGCAGTCCCGAGGTGGGAAGGGCAAGCTCCTACGTGCAGTACTTC.

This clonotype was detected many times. This chain's CDR3 is CASSLPPHYNEQFF. In DNA form, the CDR3 reads TGTGCCAGCAGTTTGCCACCGCATTACAATGAGCAGTTCTTC. The genes are TRBV12-3 or TRBV12-4 and TRBJ2-1; D not certain. V shed 3 bases and J shed 4 bases, with 10 bases lying between them. The CDR3 spans 14 residues.

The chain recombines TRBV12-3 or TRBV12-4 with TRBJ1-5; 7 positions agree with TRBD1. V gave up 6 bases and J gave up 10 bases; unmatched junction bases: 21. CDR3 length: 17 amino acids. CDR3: CASSRQYPTGFGHPQHF. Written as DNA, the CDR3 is TGTGCCAGCAGCCGGCAGTACCCGACAGGGTTTGGTCATCCCCAGCATTTT.

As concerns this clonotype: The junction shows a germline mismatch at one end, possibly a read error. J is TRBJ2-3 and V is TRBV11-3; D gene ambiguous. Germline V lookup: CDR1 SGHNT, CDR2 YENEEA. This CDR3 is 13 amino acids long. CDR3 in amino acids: CASSLRVRYTQYF. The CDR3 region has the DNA TGTGCCAGCAGCTTAAGGGTGAGGTATACGCAGTATTTC.

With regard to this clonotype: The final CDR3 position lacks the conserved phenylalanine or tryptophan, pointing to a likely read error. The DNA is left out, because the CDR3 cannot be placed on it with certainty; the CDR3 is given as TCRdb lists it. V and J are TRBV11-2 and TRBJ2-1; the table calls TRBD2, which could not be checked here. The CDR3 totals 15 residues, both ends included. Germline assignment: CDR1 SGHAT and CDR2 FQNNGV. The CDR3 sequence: CASNSTNFIAGGRFL.

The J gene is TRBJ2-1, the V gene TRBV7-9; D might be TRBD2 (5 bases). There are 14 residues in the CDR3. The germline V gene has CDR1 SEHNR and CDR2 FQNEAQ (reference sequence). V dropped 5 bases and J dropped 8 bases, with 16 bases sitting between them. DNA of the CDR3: TGTGCCAGCAGCCTTATCGGGAACAGCCATGAGCAGTTCTTC. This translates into CASSLIGNSHEQFF. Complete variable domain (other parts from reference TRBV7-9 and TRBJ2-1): DTGVSQNPRHKITKRGQNVTFRCDPISEHNRLYWYRQTLGQGPEFLTYFQNEAQLEKSRLLSDRFSAERPKGSFSTLEIQRTEQGDSAMYLCASSLIGNSHEQFFGPGTRLTVL.

The CDR3 is CASSYPHGGNTGELFF. The DNA of the CDR3 is TGTGCCAGCAGTTACCCCCACGGGGGCAACACCGGGGAGCTGTTTTTT. J is TRBJ2-2 and V is TRBV6-6, with D perhaps given as TRBD1 or TRBD2 (6 bases each). Germline loops: CDR1 MNHNY, CDR2 SVGAGI (reference sequence). The CDR3 is 16 residues long. Trimming pared 2 bases from V and 2 bases from J, leaving 12 bases between.

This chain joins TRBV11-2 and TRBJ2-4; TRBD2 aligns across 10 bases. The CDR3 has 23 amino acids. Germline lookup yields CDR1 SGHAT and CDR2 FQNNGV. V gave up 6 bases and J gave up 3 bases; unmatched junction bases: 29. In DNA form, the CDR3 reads TGTGCCAGCAGGCAGTCCGTCTTTGACGCTTCATTAGCGGGAGGATCGGTCAAAAACATTCAGTACTTC. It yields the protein CASRQSVFDASLAGGSVKNIQYF.

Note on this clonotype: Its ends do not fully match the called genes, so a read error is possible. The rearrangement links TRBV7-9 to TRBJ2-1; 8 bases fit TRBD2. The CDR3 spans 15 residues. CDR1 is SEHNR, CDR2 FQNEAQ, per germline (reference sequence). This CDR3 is CANSEGTSEYNEQFF. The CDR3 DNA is TGTGCCAACAGCGAGGGGACTAGTGAGTATAATGAGCAGTTCTTC.

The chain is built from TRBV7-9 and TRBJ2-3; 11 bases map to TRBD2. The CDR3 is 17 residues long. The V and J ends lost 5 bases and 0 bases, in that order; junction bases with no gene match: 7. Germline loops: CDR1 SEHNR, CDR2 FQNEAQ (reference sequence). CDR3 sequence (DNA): TGTGCCAGCAGCCCGGGGACTAGCGGAGCTAGCACAGATACGCAGTATTTT. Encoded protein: CASSPGTSGASTDTQYF.

The CDR3 DNA follows: TGCGCCAGCAGTCCCAGGACAGATTTGAACACTGAAGCTTTCTTT. This translates into CASSPRTDLNTEAFF. The chain has TRBV5-1 and TRBJ1-1; tentative D call: TRBD1 (6 bases). The V end lost 5 bases, the J end lost 0 bases, and 14 bases lay between the germline ends. Per germline, CDR1 SGHRS and CDR2 YFSETQ. This CDR3 is 15 amino acids long.

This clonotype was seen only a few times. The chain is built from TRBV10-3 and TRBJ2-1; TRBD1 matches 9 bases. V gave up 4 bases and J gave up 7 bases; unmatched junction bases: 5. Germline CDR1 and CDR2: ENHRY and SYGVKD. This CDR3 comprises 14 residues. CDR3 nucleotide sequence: TGTGCCATCAGTGGGGACAGGGAAGGGAATGAGCAGTTCTTC. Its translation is CAISGDREGNEQFF.

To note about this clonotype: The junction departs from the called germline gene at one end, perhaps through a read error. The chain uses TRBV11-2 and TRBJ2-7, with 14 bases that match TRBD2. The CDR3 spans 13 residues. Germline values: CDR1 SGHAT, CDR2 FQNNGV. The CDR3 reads CAISFPGLAGVDF. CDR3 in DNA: TGTGCCATCAGTTTCCCGGGACTAGCGGGAGTTGATTTC.

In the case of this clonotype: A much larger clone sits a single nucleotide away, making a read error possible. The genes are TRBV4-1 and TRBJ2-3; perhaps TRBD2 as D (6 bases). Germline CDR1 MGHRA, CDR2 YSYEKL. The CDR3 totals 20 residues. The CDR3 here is CARSRTGTSGLSGSTDTQYF. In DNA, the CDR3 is TGCGCCAGAAGCCGGACCGGGACTTCCGGTCTCTCCGGGAGCACAGATACGCAGTATTTT.

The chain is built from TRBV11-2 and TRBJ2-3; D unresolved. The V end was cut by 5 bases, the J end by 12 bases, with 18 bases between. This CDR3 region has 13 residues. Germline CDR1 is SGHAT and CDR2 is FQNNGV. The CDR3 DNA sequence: TGTGCCAGCAGCCTCCATCGCACAGATATTCAGTATTTT. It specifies CASSLHRTDIQYF.

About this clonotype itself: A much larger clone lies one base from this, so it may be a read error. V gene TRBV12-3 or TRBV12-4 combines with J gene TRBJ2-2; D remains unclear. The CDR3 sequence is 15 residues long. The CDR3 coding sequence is TGTGACAGCAGTTTGGCAGCCACGAACACCGGGGAGCTGTTTTTT. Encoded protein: CDSSLAATNTGELFF.

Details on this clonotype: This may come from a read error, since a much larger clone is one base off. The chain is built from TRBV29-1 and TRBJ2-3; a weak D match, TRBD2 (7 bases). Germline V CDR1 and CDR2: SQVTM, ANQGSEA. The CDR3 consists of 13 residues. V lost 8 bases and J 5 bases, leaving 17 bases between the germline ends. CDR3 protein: CSIGLVGGDTQYF. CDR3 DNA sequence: TGCAGCATTGGACTAGTAGGGGGAGATACGCAGTATTTT.

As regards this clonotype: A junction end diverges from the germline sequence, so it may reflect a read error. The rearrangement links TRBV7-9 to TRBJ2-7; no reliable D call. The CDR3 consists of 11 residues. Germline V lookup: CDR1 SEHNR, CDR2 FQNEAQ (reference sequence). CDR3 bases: TGTGCCATCAGCTTAACCTACGAGCAGTACTTC. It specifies CAISLTYEQYF.